This T cell receptor (beta chain) was captured by sequencing in a study of T-cell memory formation after mild COVID-19. The 5'RACE method, run with constant-segment primers, produced TCR alpha and TCR beta cDNA libraries (carrying sample barcodes and UMIs). TCRdb ran MiXCR on the 5' RACE reads and lists one entry per CDR3 protein. The repertoire includes approximately 260,000 distinct CDR3 sequences, roughly 18% of them detected once, and around 23% sits in the top ten. Trimming removed 8 bases at V and 0 bases at J, with 10 bases between. The CDR3 contains 13 residues. Germline loops: CDR1 MNHEY, CDR2 SVGEGT. The study's findings and limits: Clones contracting across day 15 to 85 had a balanced CD4/CD8 profile; later expanding clones leaned CD4+.

In regard to this clonotype: No antigen is known for it.

This chain joins TRBV6-2 or TRBV6-3 and TRBJ1-1; the D is unclear. The receptor's source is a man between 18 and 29 years old who had mild COVID-19 (a few samples of this study predate the infection). Cell type and time point are not known. Sequenced input: PBMCs or a T cell subset sorted from them (not recorded which). The DNA of the CDR3 is TGTGCCAGCTATAGAAGTTTGAACACTGAAGCTTTCTTT. It codes for CASYRSLNTEAFF.